The source of this T cell receptor (beta chain) is a study of a mutant IDH1 vaccine in newly diagnosed glioma. Study-level information: Averaging roughly 40 years of age, treated patients were around 60% male and approximately 38% female. Whole-study findings and limits: There were vaccine-induced immune responses in roughly 95% of the patients.

In regard to this clone: Its antigen is undetermined.

Time point denoted: week 47, end of study. The vaccine gave 300 ug of a 20-mer mutant IDH1 peptide subcutaneously per dose. The data were produced by immunoSEQ multiplex PCR, yet TCRdb's version contains in-frame clones alone and is incomplete. The table has approximately 32,000 clones, approximately 89% seen once. From germline, CDR1 is MGHRA and CDR2 YSYEKL. This CDR3 is built from 17 residues. V was trimmed by 4 bases and J by 0 bases, leaving 17 bases between them. Sequencing used PBMCs, obtained from a glioma patient whose treatment included an IDH1 peptide vaccine. The clonotype originates from a man aged 40-49 years with glioma. The chain couples TRBV4-1 to TRBJ2-3; D possibly corresponds to TRBD1 (6 bases). The CDR3 nucleotides are TGCGCCAGCAGCCGAGACTACAGGGATCATAGCACAGATACGCAGTATTTT. It yields the protein CASSRDYRDHSTDTQYF.